One TCR beta chain is described in this entry. TCRdb's table, derived via immunoSEQ multiplex PCR, lists solely in-frame clones and lacks some. The table lists about 30,000 clones, 90% of them singletons. This entry is derived from a study of T cell changes during pregnancy in multiple sclerosis. V was clipped by 4 bases and J by 4 bases; unmatched bases: 14. The CDR3 contains 17 residues. Sequenced here: CD8+ T cells from peripheral blood mononuclear cells, sampled in the second trimester of pregnancy. The rearrangement joins TRBV5-3 to TRBJ1-2; 9 positions match TRBD1. TRBV5-3 is an ORF; its function is uncertain. The clonotype originates from a female donor with multiple sclerosis, enrolled in a pregnancy study. The CDR3 nucleotides read TGTGCCAGAAGCCCGCGGGACAGGGCTTCATTAGTCTATGGCTACACCTTC. This gives the protein CARSPRDRASLVYGYTF.